A selection of T cell receptor beta chains follows, all from one sample in a study of T cells after somatic rescue of genetic block. Assay used: immunoSEQ multiplex PCR; TCRdb lists only in-frame clones, some missing. Of roughly 65,000 clones in the sample, 92% are singletons; the top ten hold around 3%. Material for sequencing was peripheral blood mononuclear cells (PBMCs). Receptors originate from a man in his forties. CDR3s include the opening cysteine and the closing phenylalanine or tryptophan. A D gene is named only where the DNA matches it firmly. Expanded clones get a size class; other rows say once, few or many, or leave the size out.

d_gene: TRBD1
abundance: -
j_gene: TRBJ2-2
v_gene: TRBV6-6
CDR3aa: CASSSGRGPGELFF
CDR3nt: TGTGCCAGCAGTTCGGGCAGGGGGCCCGGGGAGCTGTTTTTT

d_gene: TRBD2
abundance: -
j_gene: TRBJ2-2
v_gene: TRBV10-1
CDR3aa: CASSESSGPTGELFF
CDR3nt: TGCGCCAGCAGTGAATCTAGCGGACCTACCGGGGAGCTGTTTTTT

d_gene: -
abundance: -
j_gene: TRBJ1-5
v_gene: TRBV18
CDR3aa: CASSINPGTQNTNQPQHF
CDR3nt: TGTGCCAGCTCAATCAACCCCGGTACGCAGAACACCAATCAGCCCCAGCATTTT

d_gene: -
abundance: -
j_gene: TRBJ1-6
v_gene: TRBV6-5
CDR3aa: CASSFRTSSPLHF
CDR3nt: TGTGCCAGCAGTTTCCGGACTAGTTCACCCCTCCACTTT

d_gene: -
abundance: few
j_gene: TRBJ1-2
v_gene: TRBV5-1
CDR3aa: CASSLAGKNRGYTF
CDR3nt: TGCGCCAGCAGCTTGGCAGGAAAGAATCGTGGCTACACCTTC

d_gene: TRBD1
abundance: -
j_gene: TRBJ1-4
v_gene: TRBV27
CDR3aa: CASSLGTGGNEKLFF
CDR3nt: TGTGCCAGCAGTTTAGGGACAGGGGGAAATGAAAAACTGTTTTTT

d_gene: -
abundance: -
j_gene: TRBJ2-7
v_gene: TRBV5-4
CDR3aa: CASSPRAKRDYEQYF
CDR3nt: TGTGCCAGCAGCCCGAGGGCCAAAAGGGACTACGAGCAGTACTTC

d_gene: TRBD1
abundance: -
j_gene: TRBJ1-1
v_gene: TRBV6-5
CDR3aa: CASRGSQGAASEAFF
CDR3nt: TGTGCCAGCAGGGGATCACAGGGGGCTGCTTCTGAAGCTTTCTTT

d_gene: -
abundance: once
j_gene: TRBJ1-2
v_gene: TRBV6-5
CDR3aa: CASSYSPPRDYGYTF
CDR3nt: TGTGCCAGCAGTTACTCGCCCCCCCGGGACTATGGCTACACCTTC

d_gene: TRBD1
abundance: -
j_gene: TRBJ2-7
v_gene: TRBV28
CDR3aa: CASSWSGTGAYEQYF
CDR3nt: TGTGCCAGCAGTTGGTCGGGGACAGGGGCCTACGAGCAGTACTTC

d_gene: TRBD2
abundance: once
j_gene: TRBJ2-7
v_gene: TRBV4-2
CDR3aa: CASSQDGRASGGTIVYEQYF
CDR3nt: TGTGCCAGCAGCCAAGATGGTAGGGCTAGCGGGGGTACAATCGTCTACGAGCAGTACTTC

d_gene: TRBD2
abundance: -
j_gene: TRBJ2-1
v_gene: TRBV6-1
CDR3aa: CASSEETSGANEQFF
CDR3nt: TGTGCCAGCAGTGAAGAGACTAGCGGGGCCAATGAGCAGTTCTTC

d_gene: TRBD2
abundance: -
j_gene: TRBJ2-1
v_gene: TRBV19
CDR3aa: CASTRGPSGAYNEQFF
CDR3nt: TGTGCCAGTACACGTGGCCCTAGCGGGGCTTACAATGAGCAGTTCTTC

d_gene: -
abundance: -
j_gene: TRBJ2-2
v_gene: TRBV7-6
CDR3aa: CASSLVGLGGTNTGELFF
CDR3nt: TGTGCCAGCAGCTTAGTAGGCTTGGGGGGAACGAACACCGGGGAGCTGTTTTTT

d_gene: TRBD2
abundance: -
j_gene: TRBJ2-4
v_gene: TRBV5-8
CDR3aa: CASSPPSGGGNIQYF
CDR3nt: TGTGCCAGCAGCCCCCCGTCGGGGGGGGGTAACATTCAGTACTTC

d_gene: -
abundance: -
j_gene: TRBJ2-2
v_gene: TRBV5-1
CDR3aa: CASSLGAPISGELFF
CDR3nt: TGCGCCAGCAGCTTGGGGGCACCGATTTCCGGGGAGCTGTTTTTT

d_gene: TRBD2
abundance: -
j_gene: TRBJ2-1
v_gene: TRBV4-1
CDR3aa: CASSSSGLKKGDDWFF
CDR3nt: TGCGCCAGCAGCTCTAGCGGGCTAAAAAAGGGGGACGATTGGTTCTTC

d_gene: -
abundance: -
j_gene: TRBJ2-7
v_gene: TRBV7-9
CDR3aa: CASSPPITGPYSYEQYF
CDR3nt: TGTGCCAGCAGCCCTCCAATCACAGGGCCCTACTCCTACGAGCAGTACTTC

d_gene: -
abundance: -
j_gene: TRBJ2-1
v_gene: TRBV11-2
CDR3aa: CASSWTPVYEQFF
CDR3nt: TGTGCCAGCAGTTGGACTCCCGTCTATGAGCAGTTCTTC

d_gene: TRBD1
abundance: -
j_gene: TRBJ2-7
v_gene: TRBV5-1
CDR3aa: CASSGPDRGEYEQYF
CDR3nt: TGCGCCAGCAGCGGACCGGACAGGGGGGAATACGAGCAGTACTTC

d_gene: -
abundance: few
j_gene: TRBJ1-5
v_gene: TRBV5-6
CDR3aa: CASSLSREFYQPQHF
CDR3nt: TGTGCCAGCAGCTTGTCGAGGGAGTTTTATCAGCCCCAGCATTTT

d_gene: -
abundance: -
j_gene: TRBJ1-1
v_gene: TRBV10-2
CDR3aa: CASRDRLNTEAFF
CDR3nt: TGCGCCAGCAGGGACAGATTGAACACTGAAGCTTTCTTT

d_gene: -
abundance: few
j_gene: TRBJ2-1
v_gene: TRBV19
CDR3aa: CASSHTDEQFF
CDR3nt: TGTGCCAGTAGTCATACGGATGAGCAGTTCTTC

d_gene: -
abundance: -
j_gene: TRBJ2-1
v_gene: TRBV11-2
CDR3aa: CASSVPMSHNEQFF
CDR3nt: TGTGCCAGCAGCGTACCCATGAGCCACAATGAGCAGTTCTTC

d_gene: TRBD1
abundance: -
j_gene: TRBJ2-1
v_gene: TRBV6-5
CDR3aa: CASNRLTGGWNEQFF
CDR3nt: TGTGCCAGCAACCGTTTGACAGGGGGCTGGAATGAGCAGTTCTTC

d_gene: -
abundance: once
j_gene: TRBJ1-2
v_gene: TRBV5-5
CDR3aa: CASSLGLQGGYTF
CDR3nt: TGTGCCAGCAGCTTGGGACTGCAAGGGGGCTACACCTTC

d_gene: TRBD2
abundance: -
j_gene: TRBJ2-3
v_gene: TRBV9
CDR3aa: CASSVGGGGGRTDTQYF
CDR3nt: TGTGCCAGCAGCGTAGGGGGCGGGGGAGGCCGCACAGATACGCAGTATTTT

d_gene: -
abundance: -
j_gene: TRBJ2-7
v_gene: TRBV10-3
CDR3aa: CAISDSHSGRNEQYF
CDR3nt: TGTGCCATCAGTGACAGCCACTCCGGTCGAAACGAGCAGTACTTC

d_gene: TRBD2
abundance: -
j_gene: TRBJ2-3
v_gene: TRBV4-3
CDR3aa: CASSQDPSGRLDTQYF
CDR3nt: TGCGCCAGCAGCCAAGATCCTAGCGGGAGACTAGATACGCAGTATTTT

d_gene: -
abundance: -
j_gene: TRBJ2-1
v_gene: TRBV28
CDR3aa: CASSLATTSYNEQFF
CDR3nt: TGTGCCAGCAGTTTAGCTACTACCTCCTACAATGAGCAGTTCTTC

d_gene: TRBD1
abundance: -
j_gene: TRBJ1-6
v_gene: TRBV5-4
CDR3aa: CASSADRANSPLHF
CDR3nt: TGTGCCAGCAGCGCAGACAGGGCTAATTCACCCCTCCACTTT

d_gene: TRBD2
abundance: -
j_gene: TRBJ2-5
v_gene: TRBV11-2
CDR3aa: CASSHRLAGGVGQQETQYF
CDR3nt: TGTGCCAGCAGCCATAGACTAGCGGGAGGGGTTGGGCAGCAAGAGACCCAGTACTTC

d_gene: TRBD1
abundance: -
j_gene: TRBJ2-7
v_gene: TRBV19
CDR3aa: CASSLRTGDEQYF
CDR3nt: TGTGCCAGTAGTCTACGGACAGGGGACGAGCAGTACTTC

d_gene: -
abundance: -
j_gene: TRBJ2-1
v_gene: TRBV9
CDR3aa: CASSGGTYNEQFF
CDR3nt: TGTGCCAGCAGCGGCGGGACCTACAATGAGCAGTTCTTC

d_gene: -
abundance: -
j_gene: TRBJ1-4
v_gene: TRBV6-6
CDR3aa: CASSFPEVLGEKLFF
CDR3nt: TGTGCCAGCAGTTTTCCAGAGGTTCTAGGAGAAAAACTGTTTTTT

d_gene: -
abundance: -
j_gene: TRBJ2-6
v_gene: TRBV7-8
CDR3aa: CASSSLGANGANVLTF
CDR3nt: TGTGCCAGCTCTAGCCTGGGGGCTAATGGGGCCAACGTCCTGACTTTC

d_gene: -
abundance: -
j_gene: TRBJ2-7
v_gene: TRBV6-5
CDR3aa: CASSYPARGRYEQYF
CDR3nt: TGTGCCAGCAGTTACCCCGCTCGTGGGAGGTACGAGCAGTACTTC

d_gene: -
abundance: -
j_gene: TRBJ1-4
v_gene: TRBV7-2
CDR3aa: CASSLLPGSNEKLFF
CDR3nt: TGTGCCAGCAGCCTTTTGCCGGGCAGCAATGAAAAACTGTTTTTT

d_gene: -
abundance: -
j_gene: TRBJ2-7
v_gene: TRBV10-3
CDR3aa: CAISEGTLTYEQYF
CDR3nt: TGTGCCATCAGTGAGGGCACCCTGACCTACGAGCAGTACTTC

d_gene: -
abundance: -
j_gene: TRBJ1-2
v_gene: TRBV28
CDR3aa: CASRVTGLYGYTF
CDR3nt: TGTGCCAGCAGGGTGACAGGCCTCTATGGCTACACCTTC

d_gene: TRBD1
abundance: -
j_gene: TRBJ2-7
v_gene: TRBV25-1
CDR3aa: CASTTGAKNEQYF
CDR3nt: TGTGCCAGCACAACAGGGGCGAAAAACGAGCAGTACTTC

d_gene: -
abundance: -
j_gene: TRBJ1-5
v_gene: TRBV7-8
CDR3aa: CASPLRGGASNQPQHF
CDR3nt: TGTGCCAGTCCCTTAAGGGGGGGGGCGAGCAATCAGCCCCAGCATTTT

d_gene: TRBD2
abundance: -
j_gene: TRBJ2-7
v_gene: TRBV27
CDR3aa: CASSLGLAWDEQYF
CDR3nt: TGTGCCAGCAGTTTAGGACTAGCTTGGGACGAGCAGTACTTC

d_gene: -
abundance: -
j_gene: TRBJ2-7
v_gene: TRBV28
CDR3aa: CASSLSPTGRASTAQYF
CDR3nt: TGTGCCAGCAGTCTCTCCCCCACAGGGAGGGCATCTACTGCGCAGTACTTC

d_gene: TRBD1
abundance: -
j_gene: TRBJ2-5
v_gene: TRBV23-1
CDR3aa: CASSQWDRGQETQYF
CDR3nt: TGCGCCAGCAGTCAATGGGACAGGGGGCAAGAGACCCAGTACTTC

d_gene: -
abundance: -
j_gene: TRBJ1-2
v_gene: TRBV5-6
CDR3aa: CASSFTATNYGYTF
CDR3nt: TGTGCCAGCAGCTTCACCGCAACTAACTATGGCTACACCTTC

d_gene: -
abundance: -
j_gene: TRBJ2-6
v_gene: TRBV9
CDR3aa: CASSVAGANVLTF
CDR3nt: TGTGCCAGCAGCGTAGCTGGGGCCAACGTCCTGACTTTC

d_gene: -
abundance: once
j_gene: TRBJ2-1
v_gene: TRBV5-4
CDR3aa: CASSARVGYNEQFF
CDR3nt: TGTGCCAGCAGCGCGCGGGTGGGTTACAATGAGCAGTTCTTC